The clone carrying this T cell receptor (beta chain) was observed a single time. Its antigen is currently unknown. Trimming took off 3 bases at V and 6 bases at J, with 12 bases between the two ends. Germline V gene data show CDR1 as LNHDA and CDR2 as SQIVND (reference sequence). The CDR3 has 13 amino acids. The entry originates in a study of CD8 T cells in Susac syndrome. Notes on the study in general: TCR sequencing and HLA analysis covered a relatively small number of individuals. In Susac syndrome, CD4+ T cell repertoires lacked any clonal expansion.

RNA in amounts of roughly 0.45 to 1 ug was reverse transcribed with random hexamers. TCRdb re-called the immunoSEQ multiplex PCR reads with MiXCR, one entry per CDR3 protein. This table holds about 180,000 distinct CDR3 sequences, 90% to 95% found once. The clonotype comes from a human donor with Susac syndrome. The gene calls are TRBV19 and TRBJ2-7, with D hard to call. The sequenced sample was CD4+ T cells from PBMCs. The CDR3: CASSISRLGEQYF. DNA of the CDR3: TGTGCCAGTAGTATTAGCCGATTGGGCGAGCAGTACTTC. Looking up the rest from reference TRBV19 and TRBJ2-7 gives the full variable domain: DGGITQSPKYLFRKEGQNVTLSCEQNLNHDAMYWYRQDPGQGLRLIYYSQIVNDFQKGDIAEGYSVSREKKESFPLTVTSAQKNPTAFYLCASSISRLGEQYFGPGTRLTVT.